The sequence of this T cell receptor (beta chain) was determined in a study of blood T cell repertoires in COVID-19. Overall study: T cells, B-cell-depleted T cells, or PBMCs provided the cDNA or gDNA that served as material.

In the source study's methods: Quantification of nucleated cells was approximated via reference gene primer amplification. Clones were read by immunoSEQ multiplex PCR, and TCRdb kept only the in-frame ones, dropping some. The V and J calls and clone size are taken from that table; D and trimming were inferred from the DNA. The top ten clones hold more than 6.5% of a sample with 230,000 or so clones, around four fifths of them seen once. The CDR3 totals 16 residues. Germline V gene lookup returns CDR1 MGHRA and CDR2 YSYEKL. Germline trimming cut 0 bases from V and 4 bases from J; bases unmatched to any gene: 7.

This chain links TRBV4-1 with TRBJ1-2, with 8 bases aligning to TRBD1. The sequencing sample was made of peripheral blood. The TCR originated in a man aged 40-55 years with active or convalescent COVID-19. The CDR3 DNA follows: TGCGCCAGCAGCCAAGAAAGTGCAGGGGGCACCTATGGCTACACCTTC. Residues: CASSQESAGGTYGYTF.